This entry features one T cell receptor beta chain sequence. This entry comes from a study of cytomegalovirus exposure and HLA in healthy donors. Per the germline V gene, CDR1 is MDHEN and CDR2 is SYDVKM. The CDR3 runs 14 residues. Deletions cut 8 bases from V and 2 bases from J, with 15 bases between. Primers for the PCR totalled 60 Vbeta and 13 Jbeta. Data came from immunoSEQ multiplex PCR; TCRdb stores just in-frame clones and leaves some out. The data hold about 160,000 clones, with around 64% observed a single time. The sequenced sample was PBMCs. The V call is TRBV28, the J call TRBJ1-2, with D unresolved. The receptor was derived from a woman younger than 45 in good health and CMV-seronegative. The CDR3 coding sequence is TGTGCCAGCCGCGACGGGAGTCTGAACTATGGCTACACCTTC. Its translation: CASRDGSLNYGYTF.